The 23 T cell receptor beta chains reported below all come from one sample, sequenced in a study of T cell repertoires in cytomegalovirus infection. The antigens for these receptors are not known. TCRdb redid the calling of the reads with MiXCR, one entry per CDR3 protein. Of 650,000 to 850,000 distinct CDR3 sequences in the sample, just under 30% are singletons; the top ten hold 13%. This specimen was cultured CD8+ T cells from PBMCs, taken from culture after CMV antigen stimulation. These receptors were obtained from a human donor in good health (CMV status not recorded). Some clones in this sample may be carry-over from other donors' samples.

There are a few counts of this clonotype. The V call is TRBV19, the J call TRBJ1-4; D gene ambiguous. The V end lost 6 bases, the J end lost 5 bases, and 10 bases lay between the germline ends. The CDR3 totals 13 residues. CDR1 is LNHDA, CDR2 SQIVND, per germline (reference sequence). The CDR3 reads CASSSSVNEKLFF. In nucleotides, the CDR3 is TGTGCCAGTAGCTCATCGGTGAATGAAAAACTGTTTTTT.

The chain uses TRBV12-3 or TRBV12-4 and TRBJ2-1, with TRBD1 matching 9 bases. This CDR3 is 14 amino acids long. V was pared by 5 bases and J by 6 bases, with 5 bases of the junction left unmatched. This CDR3 is CASSPGQGPNEQFF. As DNA, the CDR3 is TGTGCCAGCAGTCCGGGACAGGGACCCAATGAGCAGTTCTTC.

J is TRBJ2-1 and V is TRBV19; D gene uncertain. The germline CDR1 and CDR2 sequences are LNHDA and SQIVND (reference sequence). CDR3 size: 10 residues. V lost 10 bases to trimming and J lost 9 bases, with 10 bases between them. The CDR3 sequence is CATSGGEQFF. CDR3 DNA sequence: TGTGCCACCTCGGGCGGTGAGCAGTTCTTC.

This clonotype occurred many times. The rearrangement joins TRBV7-9 to TRBJ1-1, with TRBD1 identical over 8 bases. This CDR3 has 15 amino acids. The ends lost 4 bases at V and 3 bases at J; junction bases unmatched: 7. Germline loops: CDR1 SEHNR, CDR2 FQNEAQ (reference sequence). CDR3 in amino acids: CASSYNRGEDTEAFF. As DNA, the CDR3 is TGTGCCAGCAGCTACAACAGGGGGGAGGACACTGAAGCTTTCTTT. Together with reference TRBV7-9 and TRBJ1-1, the CDR3 gives the full variable domain: DTGVSQNPRHKITKRGQNVTFRCDPISEHNRLYWYRQTLGQGPEFLTYFQNEAQLEKSRLLSDRFSAERPKGSFSTLEIQRTEQGDSAMYLCASSYNRGEDTEAFFGQGTRLTVV.

The J gene is TRBJ2-2, the V gene TRBV7-3, with 7 bases aligning to TRBD2. V gave up 4 bases and J gave up 5 bases; unmatched junction bases: 7. Germline loops: CDR1 SGHTA, CDR2 FQGTGA. The CDR3 extends over 15 amino acids. The CDR3 loop reads CASSYNVGGTGELFF. In DNA, the CDR3 is TGTGCCAGCAGCTACAACGTCGGGGGGACCGGGGAGCTGTTTTTT.

This sequence joins TRBV7-2 and TRBJ2-2; 8 bases match TRBD2. With V trimmed by 4 bases and J by 7 bases, 11 bases remained unmatched. Germline assignment: CDR1 SGHTA and CDR2 FQGNSA. The CDR3 has 16 amino acids. The CDR3 sequence is CASSWRSSGEGGELFF. The CDR3 nucleotides are TGTGCCAGCAGCTGGCGTAGTAGCGGGGAGGGCGGGGAGCTGTTTTTT.

V and J are TRBV7-6 and TRBJ2-1; D is unclear. V was pared by 5 bases and J by 7 bases, with 9 bases between. The germline V gene has CDR1 SGHVS and CDR2 FNYEAQ. CDR3 length: 12 amino acids. CDR3 sequence: CASSATSNEQFF. In nucleotides, the CDR3 is TGTGCCAGCAGCGCAACGAGTAATGAGCAGTTCTTC.

The rearrangement links TRBV7-2 to TRBJ2-5; D could derive from TRBD1 or TRBD2 (5 bases each). V gave up 5 bases and J gave up 4 bases, with 17 bases separating them. Germline V lookup: CDR1 SGHTA, CDR2 FQGNSA. This CDR3 has 15 amino acids. The CDR3: CASSGGSLMGETQYF. The DNA for the CDR3 is TGTGCCAGCAGCGGGGGATCTTTAATGGGAGAGACCCAGTACTTC.

V usage is TRBV28 and J usage is TRBJ1-2, with D possibly TRBD1 on 5 matching bases. CDR3 length: 15 residues. Germline V CDR1 and CDR2: MDHEN, SYDVKM. V lost 9 bases and J 4 bases, leaving 21 bases between the germline ends. The DNA for the CDR3 is TGTGCCAGTCAGGTCTACACGACAGAAGGCTATGGCTACACCTTC. Amino acids: CASQVYTTEGYGYTF.

This clonotype has more than one count but fewer than ten. CDR3 in amino acids: CASSLGEGSGANVLTF. CDR3 nucleotides: TGTGCCAGCAGCCTCGGGGAGGGGTCTGGGGCCAACGTCCTGACTTTC. The chain has TRBV7-9 and TRBJ2-6, with 7 bases identical to TRBD2. The J segment lost 1 base and the V segment lost 5 bases, leaving 5 bases of the junction unmatched. This CDR3 contains 16 residues. Germline V gene data show CDR1 as SEHNR and CDR2 as FQNEAQ (reference sequence).

This clonotype was counted between two and nine times. The chain is built from TRBV27 and TRBJ1-1; maybe TRBD1 (5 bases). From germline, CDR1 is MNHEY and CDR2 SMNVEV (reference sequence). V lost 5 bases, J lost 5 bases, and 15 bases lay in between. The CDR3 runs 14 residues. The CDR3 nucleotides read TGTGCCAGCAGTCCCGGGGCGGGGAGGACTGAAGCTTTCTTT. Amino acids: CASSPGAGRTEAFF.

This clonotype was picked up a small number of times. The gene calls are TRBV20-1 and TRBJ2-3; the D call may be TRBD1 or TRBD2 (5 bases each). Germline CDR1 DFQATT, CDR2 SNEGSKA (reference sequence). Trimming left V 6 bases short and J 2 bases short, with 18 bases between. This CDR3 has 15 residues. CDR3 sequence reads: CSAERDQPHTDTQYF. CDR3 in DNA: TGCAGTGCCGAGAGGGACCAGCCCCACACAGATACGCAGTATTTT.

About this clonotype: A much larger clone differs from this one at a single base, so this may be a read error. The rearrangement joins TRBV10-3 to TRBJ2-1; D remains unclear. This CDR3 contains 13 residues. The V gene lost 8 bases and the J gene lost 1 base, with 9 bases spanning the gap. Germline loops: CDR1 ENHRY, CDR2 SYGVKD. CDR3 protein: CAILWNSYNEQFF. The DNA for the CDR3 is TGTGCCATCCTTTGGAATTCCTACAATGAGCAGTTCTTC.

This chain connects TRBV7-3 to TRBJ2-7; no clear D gene. V was cut by 2 bases and J by 2 bases, with 7 bases left in between. Germline lookup yields CDR1 SGHTA and CDR2 FQGTGA. The CDR3 runs 13 residues. CDR3 DNA sequence: TGTGCCAGCAGCTTACCCGGAGCCTACGAGCAGTACGTC. Residues: CASSLPGAYEQYV.

This clonotype was picked up a small number of times. This sequence joins TRBV28 and TRBJ1-2; D remains ambiguous. The CDR3 is 12 residues long. Trimming left V 2 bases short and J 13 bases short, with 14 bases between. The germline gives CDR1 MDHEN, CDR2 SYDVKM. In DNA form, the CDR3 reads TGTGCCAGCAGTTTAGGAGCCGAACCGCGCACCTTC. Protein: CASSLGAEPRTF.

The chain recombines TRBV27 with TRBJ2-1; maybe TRBD1 (6 bases). The CDR3 is 14 residues long. The V end was cut by 0 bases, the J end by 4 bases, with 7 bases between. Germline V gene sequence: CDR1 MNHEY, CDR2 SMNVEV (reference sequence). The DNA for the CDR3 is TGTGCCAGCAGTTTATCTGGACAGTACAATGAGCAGTTCTTC. Residues: CASSLSGQYNEQFF.

This clonotype has a count of ten or more. V gene TRBV12-3 or TRBV12-4 combines with J gene TRBJ2-5; 12 nucleotides align to TRBD2. After removal of 6 bases from V and 4 bases from J, the junction contained 3 bases not matched to a gene. The CDR3 loop spans 14 amino acids. In DNA form, the CDR3 reads TGTGCCAGCAGACTAGCGGGGGGACGAGAGACCCAGTACTTC. It is translated as CASRLAGGRETQYF.

Details on this clonotype: A much larger clonotype is one base distant, so this may be a read error. The chain carries TRBV7-6 and TRBJ1-2; the D is unclear. The CDR3 runs 15 residues. Germline V gene lookup returns CDR1 SGHVS and CDR2 FNYEAQ. V lost 1 base, J lost 4 bases, and 13 bases lay in between. The CDR3: CASSLGESEVYGYTF. CDR3 nucleotide sequence: TGTGCCAGCAGCTTAGGAGAGTCAGAGGTCTATGGCTACACCTTC.

The rearrangement joins TRBV20-1 to TRBJ1-2; 7 nucleotides match TRBD1. With V trimmed by 5 bases and J by 4 bases, 16 bases remained unmatched. The CDR3 is 16 amino acids. Germline V gene lookup returns CDR1 DFQATT and CDR2 SNEGSKA (reference sequence). The DNA of the CDR3 is TGCAGTGCTTTAACTACGAAGGGGGCCCCTTCCTATGGCTACACCTTC. Its translation is CSALTTKGAPSYGYTF.

This clonotype was observed many times. This chain links TRBV4-1 with TRBJ1-1; D may be TRBD1 (5 bases). Trimming left V 4 bases short and J 0 bases short, with 12 bases between. The CDR3 runs 15 residues. Germline CDR1 is MGHRA and CDR2 is YSYEKL. This CDR3 reads CASSPMLGLNTEAFF. In DNA, the CDR3 is TGCGCCAGCAGCCCCATGCTGGGACTGAACACTGAAGCTTTCTTT.

The J gene is TRBJ2-7, the V gene TRBV12-3 or TRBV12-4, with 8 bases aligning to TRBD2. The V and J ends lost 7 bases and 5 bases, in that order; junction bases with no gene match: 7. The CDR3 loop spans 13 amino acids. As DNA, the CDR3 is TGTGCCAGCACTCCCGGGGGGGCCGACGAGCAGTACTTC. Translated: CASTPGGADEQYF.

The chain employs TRBV11-2 and TRBJ2-1; D perhaps matches TRBD2 (6 bases). The V gene's germline CDR1 is SGHAT and CDR2 FQNNGV. Trimming pared 4 bases from V and 8 bases from J, leaving 18 bases between. The CDR3 consists of 15 residues. The DNA for the CDR3 is TGTGCCAGCAGCTATTCCGATGGGGGGATTGATGAGCAGTTCTTC. Protein sequence: CASSYSDGGIDEQFF.

This clonotype was seen a few times. The V call is TRBV11-2, the J call TRBJ2-5; D gene unclear. The V and J ends lost 4 bases and 0 bases respectively, with 6 bases between them. CDR3 size: 13 residues. Germline V CDR1 and CDR2: SGHAT, FQNNGV. The CDR3 coding sequence is TGTGCCAGCAGCTCCTCTAACCAAGAGACCCAGTACTTC. Protein: CASSSSNQETQYF.